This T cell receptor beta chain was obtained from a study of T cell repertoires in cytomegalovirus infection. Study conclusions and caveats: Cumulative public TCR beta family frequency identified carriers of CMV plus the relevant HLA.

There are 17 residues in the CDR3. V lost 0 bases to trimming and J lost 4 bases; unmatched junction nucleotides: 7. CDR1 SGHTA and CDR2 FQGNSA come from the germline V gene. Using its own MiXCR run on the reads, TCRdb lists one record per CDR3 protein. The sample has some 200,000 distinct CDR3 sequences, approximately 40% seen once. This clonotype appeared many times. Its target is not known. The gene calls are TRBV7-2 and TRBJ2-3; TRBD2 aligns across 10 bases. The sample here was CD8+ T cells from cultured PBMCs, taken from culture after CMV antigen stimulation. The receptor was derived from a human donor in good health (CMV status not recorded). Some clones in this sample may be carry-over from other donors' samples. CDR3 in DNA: TGTGCCAGCAGCTTAGCTCAGCGGGGGGGCCGGTCAGATACGCAGTATTTT. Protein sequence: CASSLAQRGGRSDTQYF.